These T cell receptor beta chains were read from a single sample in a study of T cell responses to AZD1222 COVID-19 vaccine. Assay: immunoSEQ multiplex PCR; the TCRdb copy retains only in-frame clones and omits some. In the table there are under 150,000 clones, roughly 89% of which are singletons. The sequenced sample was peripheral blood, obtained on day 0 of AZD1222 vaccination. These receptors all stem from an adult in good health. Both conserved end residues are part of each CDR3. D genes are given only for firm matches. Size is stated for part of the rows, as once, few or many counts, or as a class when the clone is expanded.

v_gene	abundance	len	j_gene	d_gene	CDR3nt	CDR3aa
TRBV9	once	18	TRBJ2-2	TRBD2	TGTGCCAGCAGCACGGGGGGAGTTGAGCACTTGAACACCGGGGAGCTGTTTTTT	CASSTGGVEHLNTGELFF
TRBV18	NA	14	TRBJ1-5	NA	TGTGCCAGCTCACAGGACCAGGTCCCTCAGCCCCAGCATTTT	CASSQDQVPQPQHF
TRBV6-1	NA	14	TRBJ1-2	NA	TGTGCCAGCAGTGAGACCTTCCGGGACTATGGCTACACCTTC	CASSETFRDYGYTF
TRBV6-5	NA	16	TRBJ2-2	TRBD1	TGTGCCAGCAGTTACTGGAACAGGGGGCCGGCCGGGGAGCTGTTTTTT	CASSYWNRGPAGELFF
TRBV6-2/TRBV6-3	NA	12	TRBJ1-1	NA	TGTGCCAGCAGTTTGCTTCACACTGAAGCTTTCTTT	CASSLLHTEAFF
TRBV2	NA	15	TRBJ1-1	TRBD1	TGTGCCAGCAGTGTTTCTAGGACAGGGAACACTGAAGCTTTCTTT	CASSVSRTGNTEAFF
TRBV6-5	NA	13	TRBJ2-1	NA	TGTGCCAGCAACCGGGGGCGATTCAATGAGCAGTTCTTC	CASNRGRFNEQFF
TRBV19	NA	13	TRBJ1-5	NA	TGTGCCAGTATCAAGAGGATCAATCAGCCCCAGCATTTT	CASIKRINQPQHF
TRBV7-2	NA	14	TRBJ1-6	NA	TGTGCCAGCAGCCCTGTGATCATGAATTCACCCCTCCACTTT	CASSPVIMNSPLHF
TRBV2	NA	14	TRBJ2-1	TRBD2	TGTGCCAGCAAAACCGGGACTAGCGATTGGGAGCAGTTCTTC	CASKTGTSDWEQFF
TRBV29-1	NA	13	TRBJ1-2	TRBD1	TGCAGCGTTGAGCCGGACAGGGGGCAGGGCTACACCTTC	CSVEPDRGQGYTF
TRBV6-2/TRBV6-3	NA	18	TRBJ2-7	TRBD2	TGTGCCAGCAGTTACTCCCGAGATCCGGGACTAGCAAGATACGAGCAGTACTTC	CASSYSRDPGLARYEQYF